This TCR beta chain was obtained from a study of a mutant IDH1 vaccine in newly diagnosed glioma. Study information: Visit V12 happened at week 35; visit V13 happened at week 47. Whole-study results and caveats: It seemed that pseudoprogression was not linked to changes in the top peripheral T cell clonotypes. Of all patients, around 93% showed vaccine-induced immune responses.

Time point denoted: week 47, end of study. The investigators gave 300 ug of mutant IDH1 20-mer peptide in each vaccine dose, together with topical imiquimod. This CDR3 has 12 residues. V gave up 5 bases and J gave up 7 bases, with 11 bases separating them. CDR1 and CDR2 (germline): SEHNR, FQNEAQ (reference sequence). The protocol was immunoSEQ multiplex PCR, while the TCRdb copy is restricted to in-frame clones and leaves out a portion. The sample shows about 67,000 clones, roughly four fifths of them seen only once. Concerning this clone itself: Antigen: not known.

This clonotype originated in a man aged 25 to 45 with glioma. This specimen was PBMCs, taken from a glioma patient whose treatment included an IDH1 peptide vaccine. The chain employs TRBV7-9 and TRBJ2-5; D call uncertain. The CDR3 sequence is CASSPPGLTQYF. DNA for the CDR3: TGTGCCAGCAGCCCCCCTGGTTTGACCCAGTACTTC.